This T cell receptor beta chain was captured by sequencing in a study of blood T cells in healthy people across ages. Per the germline V gene, CDR1 is SGHTA and CDR2 is FQGNSA. The CDR3 has 16 amino acids. The V and J ends lost 5 bases and 2 bases respectively, with 19 bases between them. Primers used in a second PCR of roughly 7 to 12 cycles were a sample-barcoded 5' primer and a J-beta primer mix. Using its own MiXCR run on the 5' RACE reads, TCRdb lists one record per CDR3 protein. The sample records over a million distinct CDR3 sequences, around 59% being singletons. The chain recombines TRBV7-2 with TRBJ2-7; D possibly corresponds to TRBD1 (6 bases). The receptor was isolated from a man aged 18 to 29 in good health. The material sequenced was blood. The CDR3 bases are TGTGCCAGCAGCGTGGTCGGGACAACACATACCTACGAGCAGTACTTC. Its translation: CASSVVGTTHTYEQYF.